The entry below describes one T cell receptor beta chain. Using a J-beta primer mix together with a sample-barcoded 5' primer, a second PCR was run for roughly 6 to 12 cycles. Carrying 12 random nucleotides, a template-switch adaptor labeled each individual cDNA molecule. MiXCR, applied by TCRdb to the 5' RACE reads, yields one record per CDR3 protein. Here the sample spans approximately 810,000 distinct CDR3 sequences, under 40% being singletons. This entry comes from a study of blood T cells in healthy people across ages. The germline V gene encodes CDR1 GTSNPN and CDR2 SVGIG (reference sequence). V was clipped by 7 bases and J by 7 bases, with 13 bases between them. There are 12 residues in the CDR3.

Input material: blood. The sequence came from a man aged 18 to 30 in good health. This chain connects TRBV30 to TRBJ1-4, with D possibly matching TRBD1 (6 bases). CDR3 DNA: TGTGCCTACCAGGGGTTTAGTGAAAAACTGTTTTTT. Translation gives CAYQGFSEKLFF.